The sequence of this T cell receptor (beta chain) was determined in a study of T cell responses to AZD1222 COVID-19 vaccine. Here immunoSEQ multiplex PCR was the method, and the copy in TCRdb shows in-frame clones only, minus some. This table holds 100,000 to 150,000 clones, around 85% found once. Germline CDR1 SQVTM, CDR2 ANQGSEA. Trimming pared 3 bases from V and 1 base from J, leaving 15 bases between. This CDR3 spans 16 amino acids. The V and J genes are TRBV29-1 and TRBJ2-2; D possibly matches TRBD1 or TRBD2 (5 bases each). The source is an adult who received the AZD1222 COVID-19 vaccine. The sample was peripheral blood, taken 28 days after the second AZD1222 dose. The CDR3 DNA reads TGCAGCGTTGAGTTAGCCGGGGCCATGAACACCGGGGAGCTGTTTTTT. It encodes CSVELAGAMNTGELFF.